This record concerns one T cell receptor (beta chain) sequence. cDNA libraries for TRB were generated by 5' RACE incorporating UMI labels. TCRdb reworked the 5' RACE reads into one entry per CDR3 protein, no DNA. This table holds some 130,000 distinct CDR3 sequences. CDR1 is SNHLY, CDR2 FYNNEI, per germline. The CDR3 extends over 20 amino acids. This sample was included in a study of CXCR3-negative and CXCR3-positive naive CD8 T cells. The gene calls are TRBV2 and TRBJ2-2; TCRdb names TRBD1, which stays unverified in the absence of DNA. Sequencing used naive CXCR3- CD8+ T cells from blood. Subset meaning: CD45RO-CCR7+CD27+CD95- naive CD8+ T cells lacking CXCR3 (TNR3-). The TCR originated in a human donor in good health. Some clones in this sample may be carry-over from other donors' samples. This CDR3 reads CASSDPNRGPYFGDTGELFF.